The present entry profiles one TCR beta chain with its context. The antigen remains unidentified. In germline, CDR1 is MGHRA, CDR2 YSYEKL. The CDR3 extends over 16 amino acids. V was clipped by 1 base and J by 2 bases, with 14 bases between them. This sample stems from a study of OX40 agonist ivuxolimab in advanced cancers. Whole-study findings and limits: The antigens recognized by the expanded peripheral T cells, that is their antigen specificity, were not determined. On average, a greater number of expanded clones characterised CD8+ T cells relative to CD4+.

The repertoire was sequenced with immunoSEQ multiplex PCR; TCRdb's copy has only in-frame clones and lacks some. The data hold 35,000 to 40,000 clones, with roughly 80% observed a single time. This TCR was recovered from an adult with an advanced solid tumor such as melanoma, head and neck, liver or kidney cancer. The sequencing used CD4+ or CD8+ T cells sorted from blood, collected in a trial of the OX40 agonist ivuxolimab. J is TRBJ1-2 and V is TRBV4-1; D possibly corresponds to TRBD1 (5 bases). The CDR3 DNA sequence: TGCGCCAGCAGCCAAGCTCGAGGGGACGGAAACTATGGCTACACCTTC. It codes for CASSQARGDGNYGYTF.